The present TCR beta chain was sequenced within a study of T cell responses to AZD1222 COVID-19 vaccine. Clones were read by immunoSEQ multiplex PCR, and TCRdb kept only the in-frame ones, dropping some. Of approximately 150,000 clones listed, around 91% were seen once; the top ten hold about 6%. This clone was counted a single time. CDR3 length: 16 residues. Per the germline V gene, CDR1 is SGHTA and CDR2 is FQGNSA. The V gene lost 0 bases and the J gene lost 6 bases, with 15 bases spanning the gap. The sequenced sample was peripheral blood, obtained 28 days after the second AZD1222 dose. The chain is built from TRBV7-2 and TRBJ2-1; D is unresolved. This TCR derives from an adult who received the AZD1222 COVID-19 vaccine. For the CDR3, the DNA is TGTGCCAGCAGCTTAGCGCTCCAGCGCCCTGTCAATGAGCAGTTCTTC. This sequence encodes CASSLALQRPVNEQFF.